The 16 T cell receptor beta chains below come from one sample, sequenced in a study of blood T cell repertoires in COVID-19. Assay: immunoSEQ multiplex PCR; the TCRdb copy retains only in-frame clones and omits some. The sample has under 200,000 clones; about 90% are singletons. What was sequenced was PBMCs or T cells enriched from blood (not recorded which). These receptors came from a woman aged 45-65 years who had recovered from COVID-19.

This chain connects TRBV27 to TRBJ1-5; D is unclear. Germline CDR1 is MNHEY and CDR2 is SMNVEV (reference sequence). The CDR3 covers 13 residues. V lost 6 bases and J 0 bases, leaving 6 bases between the germline ends. CDR3: CASSPYSNQPQHF. CDR3 DNA sequence: TGTGCCAGCAGCCCCTATAGCAATCAGCCCCAGCATTTT.

The rearrangement joins TRBV15 to TRBJ2-5, with D perhaps TRBD1 (6 bases). The V and J ends lost 6 bases and 2 bases respectively, with 13 bases between them. Germline CDR1 reads LNHNV; CDR2 reads YYDKDF (reference sequence). The CDR3 spans 14 residues. The DNA of the CDR3 is TGTGCCACCAGGCCGACAGGACAACAAGAGACCCAGTACTTC. It encodes CATRPTGQQETQYF.

The chain recombines TRBV5-1 with TRBJ2-7, with D maybe TRBD1 (5 bases). The V gene's germline CDR1 is SGHRS and CDR2 YFSETQ. The CDR3 has 15 amino acids. With 4 bases removed from V and 2 bases from J, the gap between germline ends came to 16 bases. CDR3 bases: TGCGCCAGCAGCCAGGGTCCAGTTCGGACCTACGAGCAGTACTTC. It translates to CASSQGPVRTYEQYF.

The J gene is TRBJ2-3, the V gene TRBV19; D ambiguous. Trimming took 3 bases from V and 2 from J, leaving 12 bases between them. The CDR3 contains 15 residues. Looked up from germline, CDR1 is LNHDA and CDR2 is SQIVND (reference sequence). The CDR3 is CASSIWRRPTDTQYF. DNA for the CDR3: TGTGCCAGTAGTATTTGGCGGCGACCCACAGATACGCAGTATTTT.

The chain recombines TRBV9 with TRBJ2-1; 7 positions agree with TRBD2. The J segment lost 2 bases and the V segment lost 0 bases, leaving 2 bases of the junction unmatched. The germline V gene has CDR1 SGDLS and CDR2 YYNGEE. This CDR3 has 15 residues. The CDR3 bases are TGTGCCAGCAGCGTAGGTAGCGGGCCCTACAATGAGCAGTTCTTC. This codes for CASSVGSGPYNEQFF.

The rearrangement links TRBV6-4 to TRBJ2-3; maybe TRBD2 (6 bases). V lost 7 bases to trimming and J lost 5 bases, with 19 bases between them. Germline loops: CDR1 MRHNA, CDR2 SNTAGT. There are 15 residues in the CDR3. CDR3 sequence reads: CASTGLSTGVDTQYF. In nucleotides, the CDR3 is TGTGCCAGCACCGGACTCAGTACGGGAGTAGATACGCAGTATTTT.

The V and J genes are TRBV28 and TRBJ1-2; maybe TRBD1 (5 bases). The CDR3 is made up of 14 amino acids. Germline CDR1 and CDR2: MDHEN and SYDVKM. V dropped 4 bases and J dropped 4 bases, with 13 bases sitting between them. This chain's CDR3 is CASSSPAGGYGYTF. The CDR3 coding sequence is TGTGCCAGCAGTTCCCCCGCGGGGGGCTATGGCTACACCTTC.

The V call is TRBV15, the J call TRBJ2-7, with 8 bases aligning to TRBD2. Germline V gene lookup returns CDR1 LNHNV and CDR2 YYDKDF (reference sequence). The length of the CDR3 is 14 residues. After removal of 7 bases from V and 0 bases from J, the junction contained 5 bases not matched to a gene. CDR3 residues: CATTPGLDSYEQYF. The CDR3 bases are TGTGCCACCACCCCGGGACTAGACTCCTACGAGCAGTACTTC.

The chain carries TRBV19 and TRBJ1-2; D unresolved. With 3 bases removed from V and 4 bases from J, the gap between germline ends came to 9 bases. The CDR3 spans 13 residues. CDR1 is LNHDA and CDR2 is SQIVND in the germline V gene (reference sequence). CDR3 residues: CASSMNTAYGYTF. The DNA of the CDR3 is TGTGCCAGTAGTATGAACACCGCCTATGGCTACACCTTC.

This clone showed up just a few times. V gene TRBV10-3 combines with J gene TRBJ2-7; 9 positions agree with TRBD1. The CDR3 runs 17 residues. The junction had 13 bases not matched to a gene; V was cut back by 3 bases and J by 4 bases. In germline, CDR1 is ENHRY, CDR2 SYGVKD. The CDR3: CAISEVTGGSLSYEQYF. The CDR3 DNA reads TGTGCCATCAGTGAAGTAACAGGGGGCTCTCTATCTTACGAGCAGTACTTC.

The chain carries TRBV11-2 and TRBJ2-1; 7 positions agree with TRBD2. This CDR3 comprises 15 residues. Trimming removed 0 bases from V and 8 bases from J; junction bases left unmatched: 7. Germline V gene lookup returns CDR1 SGHAT and CDR2 FQNNGV. CDR3 sequence: CASSLDGGRGDEQFF. The DNA for the CDR3 is TGTGCCAGCAGCTTAGATGGAGGGAGGGGAGATGAGCAGTTCTTC. Full variable domain (outside the CDR3, taken from reference TRBV11-2 and TRBJ2-1): EAGVAQSPRYKIIEKRQSVAFWCNPISGHATLYWYQQILGQGPKLLIQFQNNGVVDDSQLPKDRFSAERLKGVDSTLKIQPAKLEDSAVYLCASSLDGGRGDEQFFGPGTRLTVL.

This rearrangement joins TRBV4-3 to TRBJ2-3, with a possible D match to TRBD2 (5 bases). CDR3 length equals 15 residues. The V gene's germline CDR1 is LGHNA and CDR2 YSLEER. V was trimmed by 1 base and J by 4 bases, leaving 12 bases between them. Here the CDR3 reads CASSQVRGRADTQYF. The CDR3 DNA follows: TGCGCCAGCAGCCAAGTACGAGGGCGGGCAGATACGCAGTATTTT.

This chain links TRBV15 with TRBJ1-4; D unresolved. With 0 bases removed from V and 1 base from J, the gap between germline ends came to 6 bases. This CDR3 is 15 amino acids long. The germline CDR1 and CDR2 sequences are LNHNV and YYDKDF (reference sequence). CDR3 sequence: CATSRDRGTNEKLFF. The CDR3 DNA reads TGTGCCACCAGCAGAGATAGAGGAACTAATGAAAAACTGTTTTTT.

V is TRBV9 and J is TRBJ1-4, with a possible D match to TRBD1 (6 bases). From germline, CDR1 is SGDLS and CDR2 YYNGEE. Trimming took 4 bases from V and 7 from J, leaving 17 bases between them. This CDR3 spans 15 amino acids. The CDR3 spells CASSPEGGQGEKLFF. In nucleotides, the CDR3 is TGTGCCAGCAGCCCCGAGGGGGGGCAGGGTGAAAAACTGTTTTTT.

The chain couples TRBV29-1 to TRBJ2-7; no reliable D call. The germline V gene encodes CDR1 SQVTM and CDR2 ANQGSEA. Trimming shortened V by 4 bases and J by 3 bases, and 16 bases separated the two germline ends. CDR3 size: 14 residues. CDR3 coding DNA: TGCAGCGTTGGAGGAGCATCATTGGGCTACGAGCAGTACTTC. This sequence encodes CSVGGASLGYEQYF.

The gene calls are TRBV27 and TRBJ2-7; TRBD1 matches 8 bases. After removal of 4 bases from V and 2 bases from J, the junction contained 7 bases not matched to a gene. CDR3 length: 15 residues. Germline values: CDR1 MNHEY, CDR2 SMNVEV (reference sequence). This CDR3 reads CASSYFGQGPYEQYF. The CDR3 bases are TGTGCCAGCAGTTACTTCGGACAGGGCCCCTACGAGCAGTACTTC.